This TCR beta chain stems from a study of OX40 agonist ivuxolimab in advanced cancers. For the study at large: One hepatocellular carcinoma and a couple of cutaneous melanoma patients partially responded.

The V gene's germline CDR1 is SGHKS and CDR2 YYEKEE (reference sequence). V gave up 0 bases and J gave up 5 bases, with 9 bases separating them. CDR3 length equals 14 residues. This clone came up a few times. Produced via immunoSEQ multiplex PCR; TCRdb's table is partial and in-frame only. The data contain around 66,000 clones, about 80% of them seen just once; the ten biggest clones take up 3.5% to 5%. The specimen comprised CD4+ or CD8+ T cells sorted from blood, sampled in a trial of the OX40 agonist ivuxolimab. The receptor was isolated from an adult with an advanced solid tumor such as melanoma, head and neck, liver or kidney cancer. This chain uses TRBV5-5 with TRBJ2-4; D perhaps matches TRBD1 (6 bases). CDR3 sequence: CASSLVPGENIQYF. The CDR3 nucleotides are TGTGCCAGCAGCTTGGTTCCAGGGGAAAACATTCAGTACTTC.